Below are 26 T cell receptor beta chains sequenced from a single sample in a study of blood T cell repertoires in COVID-19. Libraries were prepared by immunoSEQ multiplex PCR; TCRdb keeps only in-frame clonotypes and omits some of them. In the table there are under 250,000 clones, 83% of which are singletons. The sequenced sample was PBMCs or T cells enriched from blood (not recorded which). These TCRs come from a woman aged 50 to 65 who had been exposed to COVID-19.

The V call is TRBV7-2, the J call TRBJ2-7; 9 nucleotides agree with TRBD1. Germline CDR1 is SGHTA and CDR2 is FQGNSA. This CDR3 is 15 amino acids long. V shed 0 bases, J shed 2 bases, and the junction held 2 bases outside the gene matches. CDR3 nucleotides: TGTGCCAGCAGCTTAGCTGGACAGGGGCCCTACGAGCAGTACTTC. This codes for CASSLAGQGPYEQYF.

The chain uses TRBV9 and TRBJ1-2, with TRBD1 matching over 9 bases. The CDR3 is 16 amino acids. The germline gives CDR1 SGDLS, CDR2 YYNGEE. J gave up 7 bases and V 0 bases, and 10 bases lay outside the gene matches. CDR3 sequence (DNA): TGTGCCAGCAGCGTAGGAAGGGACAGGGTGGAGGGTGGCTACACCTTC. Translating it yields CASSVGRDRVEGGYTF. Based on the CDR3 plus reference TRBV9 and TRBJ1-2, the full variable domain is DSGVTQTPKHLITATGQRVTLRCSPRSGDLSVYWYQQSLDQGLQFLIQYYNGEERAKGNILERFSAQQFPDLHSELNLSSLELGDSALYFCASSVGRDRVEGGYTFGSGTRLTVV.

The chain links TRBV5-4 to TRBJ1-2, with 7 bases matching TRBD1. The V gene end was trimmed by 0 bases and the J gene end by 5 bases; junction bases not matched to a gene: 4. The CDR3 runs 14 residues. Germline CDR1 SGHNT, CDR2 YYREEE (reference sequence). CDR3 sequence: CASSLGQGKYGYTF. The CDR3 DNA reads as TGTGCCAGCAGCTTGGGACAGGGAAAATATGGCTACACCTTC. The variable domain in full, completed from reference TRBV5-4 and TRBJ1-2, reads ETGVTQSPTHLIKTRGQQVTLRCSSQSGHNTVSWYQQALGQGPQFIFQYYREEENGRGNFPPRFSGLQFPNYSSELNVNALELDDSALYLCASSLGQGKYGYTFGSGTRLTVV.

This sequence joins TRBV7-2 and TRBJ2-3, with D possibly TRBD2 on 6 matching bases. Germline CDR1 reads SGHTA; CDR2 reads FQGNSA. V was pared by 5 bases and J by 4 bases, with 22 bases between. This CDR3 is built from 17 residues. Here the CDR3 DNA reads TGTGCCAGCAGCCTTAGCGGCCGAACCACGGCGGCAGATACGCAGTATTTT. Protein product: CASSLSGRTTAADTQYF.

This rearrangement joins TRBV18 to TRBJ1-2; 7 nucleotides match TRBD1. The CDR3 consists of 16 residues. J lost 4 bases, V lost 2 bases, and 10 bases had no gene match. Per the germline V gene, CDR1 is KGHSH and CDR2 is LQKENI. CDR3 region: CASSPDRVIDPYGYTF. CDR3 coding DNA: TGTGCCAGCTCACCAGACAGGGTAATAGATCCCTATGGCTACACCTTC.

This rearrangement joins TRBV19 to TRBJ2-7, with 7 bases lining up with TRBD1. V gave up 6 bases and J gave up 5 bases; unmatched junction bases: 7. The CDR3 is 13 amino acids. CDR1 and CDR2 from the germline V gene are LNHDA and SQIVND (reference sequence). Here the CDR3 reads CASSIRGIHEQYF. Written as DNA, the CDR3 is TGTGCCAGTAGCATCAGGGGGATCCACGAGCAGTACTTC.

This rearrangement joins TRBV29-1 to TRBJ2-5, with 7 bases identical to TRBD1. The germline V gene has CDR1 SQVTM and CDR2 ANQGSEA. This CDR3 comprises 15 residues. V shed 0 bases and J 1 base; nucleotides not matched to a gene: 5. The CDR3 coding sequence is TGCAGCGTTGAAGATTTACAGGGGCCCCAAGAGACCCAGTACTTC. It is translated as CSVEDLQGPQETQYF.

The CDR3 sequence is CARSFAWDRGSGANVLTF. The CDR3 nucleotides read TGTGCCAGAAGCTTCGCCTGGGACAGGGGCTCTGGGGCCAACGTCCTGACTTTC. The chain combines TRBV5-3 with TRBJ2-6, with 10 bases lining up with TRBD1. TRBV5-3 is identified as an open reading frame with a role that is uncertain. V shed 2 bases and J 0 bases; nucleotides not matched to a gene: 5. The CDR3 runs to 18 residues.

The rearrangement links TRBV7-2 to TRBJ1-5, with D possibly TRBD1 on 5 matching bases. Trimming pared 0 bases from V and 4 bases from J, leaving 13 bases between. There are 16 residues in the CDR3. From germline, CDR1 is SGHTA and CDR2 FQGNSA. In nucleotides, the CDR3 is TGTGCCAGCAGCTTAGCCTGGCAGGGAGGGAATCAGCCCCAGCATTTT. Its protein is CASSLAWQGGNQPQHF.

This clone was detected only once. The chain recombines TRBV5-1 with TRBJ2-1, with 7 bases identical to TRBD2. The ends lost 5 bases at V and 3 bases at J; junction bases unmatched: 11. The CDR3 is made up of 16 amino acids. Germline CDR1 SGHRS, CDR2 YFSETQ. Here the CDR3 reads CASSVTSREGYNEQFF. CDR3 sequence (DNA): TGCGCCAGCAGTGTAACGAGCAGGGAGGGCTACAATGAGCAGTTCTTC.

The chain is built from TRBV11-2 and TRBJ1-3, with TRBD1 as a possible D gene (5 bases). CDR1 and CDR2 (germline): SGHAT, FQNNGV. V was trimmed by 1 base and J by 2 bases, leaving 18 bases between them. The CDR3 length is 18 residues. This chain's CDR3 is CASSLAPQGVRPGNTIYF. The CDR3 region has the DNA TGTGCCAGCAGCTTAGCACCCCAAGGGGTAAGGCCTGGAAACACCATATATTTT.

The chain joins TRBV4-3 to TRBJ2-3; D might be TRBD2 (7 bases). The CDR3 runs 16 residues. V was clipped by 0 bases and J by 0 bases, with 10 bases between them. Germline V gene sequence: CDR1 LGHNA, CDR2 YSLEER. The CDR3 is CASSQDGGPSTDTQYF. DNA of the CDR3: TGCGCCAGCAGCCAAGACGGGGGGCCCAGCACAGATACGCAGTATTTT.

This clone was detected only once. The genes are TRBV19 and TRBJ2-3, with 9 bases lining up with TRBD2. Germline V lookup: CDR1 LNHDA, CDR2 SQIVND (reference sequence). The J segment lost 3 bases and the V segment lost 7 bases, leaving 8 bases of the junction unmatched. This CDR3 is 15 amino acids long. The DNA of the CDR3 is TGTGCCAGTAAAAAAGCGGGGGGTATGACAGATACGCAGTATTTT. Translating it yields CASKKAGGMTDTQYF.

In this sample, this clone turned up a few times. The junction does not match germline at one end; this may be a read error. The chain combines TRBV7-9 with TRBJ2-6; D is undetermined. The length of the CDR3 is 16 residues. Germline V gene lookup returns CDR1 SEHNR and CDR2 FQNEAQ (reference sequence). The CDR3 sequence: CASSLAPFSGANVLTF. The CDR3 nucleotides are TGTGCCAGCAGTTTAGCCCCCTTCTCTGGGGCCAACGTCCTGACTTTC.

CDR3 nucleotides: TGTGCCAGCAGCTTGACAGGGGGCGAGGGCTACACCTTC. Residues: CASSLTGGEGYTF. The chain joins TRBV11-3 to TRBJ1-2; 10 positions agree with TRBD1. Losses at the gene ends were 3 bases for V and 8 bases for J; bases not matched to a gene: 3. This CDR3 region has 13 residues. In germline, CDR1 is SGHNT, CDR2 YENEEA.

This chain connects TRBV5-8 to TRBJ2-2; 11 bases line up with TRBD1. Germline V lookup: CDR1 SGHTS, CDR2 YDEGEE. The CDR3 spans 15 residues. V shed 4 bases, J shed 7 bases, and the junction held 6 bases outside the gene matches. Written as DNA, the CDR3 is TGTGCCAGCAGCGACGGGACAGGGGGTGACGGGGAGCTGTTTTTT. It codes for CASSDGTGGDGELFF.

The chain uses TRBV5-1 and TRBJ1-2, with 7 positions matching TRBD1. Germline V gene lookup returns CDR1 SGHRS and CDR2 YFSETQ. The CDR3 runs 14 residues. V was pared by 4 bases and J by 2 bases, with 5 bases of the junction left unmatched. CDR3 bases: TGCGCCAGCAGCCGGGACAGCTACAACTATGGCTACACCTTC. Protein sequence: CASSRDSYNYGYTF.

This sequence joins TRBV28 and TRBJ2-5, with 7 bases that match TRBD1. The ends lost 5 bases at V and 1 base at J; junction bases unmatched: 4. Germline V gene data show CDR1 as MDHEN and CDR2 as SYDVKM. This CDR3 contains 14 residues. CDR3 sequence reads: CASSLGQPQETQYF. The CDR3 nucleotides read TGTGCCAGCAGTCTGGGACAGCCCCAAGAGACCCAGTACTTC.

The V call is TRBV7-9, the J call TRBJ1-5; a possible D gene is TRBD1 (6 bases). This CDR3 is built from 14 residues. Trimming took off 1 base at V and 5 bases at J, with 9 bases between the two ends. Germline V lookup: CDR1 SEHNR, CDR2 FQNEAQ (reference sequence). The DNA of the CDR3 is TGTGCCAGCAGCTTAGGGGGGCTGGATCAGCCCCAGCATTTT. It codes for CASSLGGLDQPQHF.

The chain links TRBV2 to TRBJ2-2, with a weak D call TRBD1 (5 bases). Trimming removed 4 bases at V and 0 bases at J, with 18 bases between. Germline V gene data show CDR1 as SNHLY and CDR2 as FYNNEI. There are 18 residues in the CDR3. The CDR3: CASSVTGSGRANTGELFF. The CDR3 DNA reads as TGTGCCAGCAGTGTAACCGGGTCGGGCAGGGCGAACACCGGGGAGCTGTTTTTT. Full variable domain (outside the CDR3, taken from reference TRBV2 and TRBJ2-2): EPEVTQTPSHQVTQMGQEVILRCVPISNHLYFYWYRQILGQKVEFLVSFYNNEISEKSEIFDDQFSVERPDGSNFTLKIRSTKLEDSAMYFCASSVTGSGRANTGELFFGEGSRLTVL.

V is TRBV29-1 and J is TRBJ2-5; the D gene is possibly TRBD2 (6 bases). Germline CDR1 is SQVTM and CDR2 is ANQGSEA. The CDR3 totals 14 residues. V was cut by 7 bases and J by 0 bases, with 15 bases left in between. The CDR3 coding sequence is TGCAGCGCCCCAGGCCGGGACTACCAAGAGACCCAGTACTTC. Translation: CSAPGRDYQETQYF.

This rearrangement joins TRBV7-8 to TRBJ2-3; D is ambiguous. Trimming shortened V by 5 bases and J by 2 bases, and 14 bases separated the two germline ends. The CDR3 covers 15 residues. Looked up from germline, CDR1 is SGHVS and CDR2 is FQNEAQ. In DNA, the CDR3 is TGTGCCAGCAGCCCTGTACCCCCACACACAGATACGCAGTATTTT. Encoded protein: CASSPVPPHTDTQYF.

The chain has TRBV5-1 and TRBJ1-3, with 7 nucleotides matching TRBD1. CDR1 SGHRS and CDR2 YFSETQ come from the germline V gene. This CDR3 spans 13 amino acids. After removal of 7 bases from V and 4 bases from J, the junction contained 5 bases not matched to a gene. The CDR3 sequence: CASGDSAGNTIYF. For the CDR3, the DNA is TGCGCCAGCGGGGACAGTGCCGGAAACACCATATATTTT.

The chain uses TRBV2 and TRBJ1-5, with TRBD1 as a possible D gene (6 bases). Trimming took 3 bases from V and 6 from J, leaving 15 bases between them. CDR3 size: 15 residues. Germline CDR1 and CDR2: SNHLY and FYNNEI. For the CDR3, the DNA is TGTGCCAGCAGTGAGGGCACCCCGACAGGTCAGCCCCAGCATTTT. Encoded protein: CASSEGTPTGQPQHF. Complete variable domain (other parts from reference TRBV2 and TRBJ1-5): EPEVTQTPSHQVTQMGQEVILRCVPISNHLYFYWYRQILGQKVEFLVSFYNNEISEKSEIFDDQFSVERPDGSNFTLKIRSTKLEDSAMYFCASSEGTPTGQPQHFGDGTRLSIL.

The chain combines TRBV27 with TRBJ2-5; D is ambiguous. Germline CDR1 reads MNHEY; CDR2 reads SMNVEV (reference sequence). CDR3 length: 12 residues. Trimming took off 2 bases at V and 4 bases at J, with 5 bases between the two ends. Here the CDR3 reads CASSLGVETQYF. The CDR3 DNA reads TGTGCCAGCAGTTTAGGAGTAGAGACCCAGTACTTC.

The chain employs TRBV6-5 and TRBJ1-4; D gene uncertain. Trimming took off 7 bases at V and 2 bases at J, with 14 bases between the two ends. The CDR3 runs 15 residues. CDR1 MNHEY and CDR2 SVGAGI come from the germline V gene. CDR3 sequence reads: CASNLYNPTNEKLFF. DNA for the CDR3: TGTGCCAGCAATCTGTACAACCCCACTAATGAAAAACTGTTTTTT.